One TCR beta chain is described in this entry. This clonotype was counted many times. Which antigen it targets is not known. No qualities accompany the bases; no much larger clone lies one base away. Based on the germline V gene, the CDR1 and CDR2 sequences are MDHEN and SYDVKM. Trimming costs V 3 bases and J 3 bases, and their ends lie 6 bases apart. The CDR3 goes from the cysteine to the phenylalanine over 12 residues. Only the CDR3 region is kept as DNA, spanning 36 bases read in frame from base 1. This record belongs to a study of molecular identifiers for immune sequencing clone quantification (dated by TCRdb to the late 2010s). Study-wide context: In a replicate experiment, RNA from about 21,000 or 97,000 naive CD8 T cells was split into five aliquots, four of which were sequenced. This methods study benchmarked molecular-identifier clustering-based TCR repertoire sequencing (MIDCIRS) and TCR RNA copy counting, using CD8 T cells to do so.

Libraries were constructed by PCR. The reads were generated on an Illumina HiSeq 4000. Preparation of bulk TCR libraries followed a previously described approach, with the TCR primers listed in Table S5. Total RNA was purified with the Qiagen AllPrep DNA/RNA kit. Before any analysis, reads coming from multiple sequencing runs of the same library were combined into one pool. In the source study's methods: Reads were retained only if their TCR constant sequence matched exactly, and those retained reads were trimmed to 150 nt and grouped according to their 12-nt molecular barcodes. Reads within each barcode group were sub-clustered using a 15% Levenshtein threshold, and quality-weighted consensus sequences were constructed for each RNA molecule. Non-functional sequences were filtered out, along with any lower-count sequence sitting one edit away from another sequence. Based on fitting two negative binomial distributions, any barcode sub-cluster with under 20% of the maximum read count was discarded. In-frame beta chains were kept once TCRdb had trimmed the public reads at Q25 with fastp and called clones with MiXCR. All rows with the same CDR3 protein become a single entry with the most common DNA and genes. The authors' filters were not applied to this entry. The sample table holds approximately 59,000 distinct CDR3 sequences, of which about 18% were seen once. About 1.6% of the sample is taken by the ten largest.

Broad study findings and their caveats: Modeling gave roughly 2.9 recovered TCR RNA copies per cell versus 7.5 to 10 by digital PCR, implying roughly 29% capture efficiency. In CMV-specific effector cells, clones with more than 20 RNA copies accounted for over 98% of molecules, whereas in naive cells such clones accounted for under 1%. Identical TCR molecules sharing a barcode could cause highly expanded clone sizes to be underestimated. Without barcode sub-clustering, chimeric consensus sequences inflated TCR diversity; chimeras reached as high as 47%. A single cell's worth of spiked-in Jurkat TCR RNA was reported detectable even among around 970,000 naive CD8 T cells. The naive libraries included spiked-in Jurkat TCR RNA (10 copies' worth), and this RNA is not part of the donor repertoire.

Libraries of naive CD8 T cells were built from anywhere between about 17,000 and 1,000,000 sorted cells, with 10%, 30% or 50% of the purified RNA used. Naive CD8 T cells, defined as CD8+CD4-CCR7+CD45RA+, were FACS-sorted into RLT Plus buffer on a BD FACSAria II. To test detection sensitivity, Jurkat RNA equal to fewer than 13 TCR copies was added to samples of roughly 18,000-1,000,000 naive CD8 T cells. Enrichment of CD8 T cells was done with RosetteSep CD8+ T Cell Enrichment Cocktail plus Ficoll-Paque, and ACK red cell lysis came afterward. This sequence uses TRBV28 and TRBJ2-7, with no reliable assignment of the D segment. Material for sequencing was naive CD8+ T cells from blood, with Jurkat cell RNA spiked in. The sample's cell subset or site label, in plain terms: FACS-sorted CD8+CD4-CCR7+CD45RA+ naive T cells. The clonotype originates from a human donor in good health. Some libraries in this study had Jurkat cell RNA spiked in. The CDR3: CASSFPNYEQYF. The nucleotides are TGTGCCAGCAGTTTCCCCAACTACGAGCAGTACTTC.